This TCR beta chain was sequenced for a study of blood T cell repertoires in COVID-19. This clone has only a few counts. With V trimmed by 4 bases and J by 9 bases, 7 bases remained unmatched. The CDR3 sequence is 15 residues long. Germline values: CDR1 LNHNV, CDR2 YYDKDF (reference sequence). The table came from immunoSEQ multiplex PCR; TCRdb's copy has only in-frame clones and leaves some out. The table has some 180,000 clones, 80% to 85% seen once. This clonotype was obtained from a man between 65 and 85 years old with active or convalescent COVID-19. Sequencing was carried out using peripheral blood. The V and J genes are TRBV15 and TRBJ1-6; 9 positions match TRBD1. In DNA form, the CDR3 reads TGTGCCACCAGCATGGGACAGGGTTTTAGTTCACCCCTCCACTTT. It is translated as CATSMGQGFSSPLHF.